The rows below give T cell receptor beta chains drawn from one sample of a study of early T cells in non-severe SARS-CoV-2 infection. TCRdb used MiXCR to reprocess the 5' RACE reads, holding one entry per CDR3 protein. The sample has about 40,000 distinct CDR3 sequences, about 4.9% seen once. The sequenced sample consisted of whole blood. The receptors come from an adult who was a healthcare worker with PCR-confirmed SARS-CoV-2 infection or an uninfected control (not recorded which). CDR3s include the opening cysteine and the closing phenylalanine or tryptophan. D genes are given only for firm matches. Clone size is given for some rows only: seen once, a few or many times, or a class if the clone is expanded.

CDR3nt: TGTGCCAGCAGCTCCCGGACAGCGAAGTTGAACACTGAAGCTTTCTTT; CDR3aa: CASSSRTAKLNTEAFF; v_gene: TRBV5-4; abundance: many; d_gene: NA; j_gene: TRBJ1-1
CDR3nt: TGCAGCGTTGAAGATCTAGGCAGGATCAAAGATACGCAGTATTTT; CDR3aa: CSVEDLGRIKDTQYF; v_gene: TRBV29-1; abundance: NA; d_gene: NA; j_gene: TRBJ2-3
CDR3nt: TGCAGCGTTGGTCGGCAGGGTGTTGGCTATGGCTACACCTTC; CDR3aa: CSVGRQGVGYGYTF; v_gene: TRBV29-1; abundance: many; d_gene: NA; j_gene: TRBJ1-2
CDR3nt: TGTGCCAGCAGATTGGGACTTGATAATTCACCCCTCCACTTT; CDR3aa: CASRLGLDNSPLHF; v_gene: TRBV3-1; abundance: many; d_gene: NA; j_gene: TRBJ1-6
CDR3nt: TGTGCCAGCGACGCGACAGGGCGACGGACTGAAGCTTTCTTT; CDR3aa: CASDATGRRTEAFF; v_gene: TRBV28; abundance: many; d_gene: TRBD1; j_gene: TRBJ1-1
CDR3nt: TGTGCCAGCAGTGAAAGAGAGACCCAGTACTTC; CDR3aa: CASSERETQYF; v_gene: TRBV2; abundance: many; d_gene: NA; j_gene: TRBJ2-5
CDR3nt: TGTGCCAGCAGCCAAGAGATAAGCAATCAGCCCCAGCATTTT; CDR3aa: CASSQEISNQPQHF; v_gene: TRBV4-2; abundance: few; d_gene: NA; j_gene: TRBJ1-5
CDR3nt: TGTGCCAGCTCCAATACGGGACAGGGGCGCAATGAGCAGTTCTTC; CDR3aa: CASSNTGQGRNEQFF; v_gene: TRBV7-9; abundance: many; d_gene: TRBD1; j_gene: TRBJ2-1
CDR3nt: TGTGCCAGCTCACCATTCGACAACTCTGGAAACACCATATATTTT; CDR3aa: CASSPFDNSGNTIYF; v_gene: TRBV18; abundance: many; d_gene: NA; j_gene: TRBJ1-3
CDR3nt: TGTGCCATCAGTGGCAGGGGCTCTGGAAACACCATATATTTT; CDR3aa: CAISGRGSGNTIYF; v_gene: TRBV10-3; abundance: many; d_gene: NA; j_gene: TRBJ1-3
CDR3nt: TGTGCCAGCAGTTACGAAGGACAGGGCTATGGCTACACCTTC; CDR3aa: CASSYEGQGYGYTF; v_gene: TRBV6-5; abundance: NA; d_gene: TRBD1; j_gene: TRBJ1-2
CDR3nt: TGTGCCAGCAGTTTAGCGCGGGCAGCAACCGGGGAGCTGTTTTTT; CDR3aa: CASSLARAATGELFF; v_gene: TRBV12-3/TRBV12-4; abundance: NA; d_gene: NA; j_gene: TRBJ2-2
CDR3nt: TGTGCCACTGGACAGGGAGAGGGAGAAAAACTGTTTTTT; CDR3aa: CATGQGEGEKLFF; v_gene: TRBV10-3; abundance: NA; d_gene: TRBD1; j_gene: TRBJ1-4
CDR3nt: TGCAGTGCTAGGCAAACTAGTTTGGTTCAGTACTTC; CDR3aa: CSARQTSLVQYF; v_gene: TRBV20-1; abundance: NA; d_gene: NA; j_gene: TRBJ2-4
CDR3nt: TGTGCCACCCCAACGGGCGATACACCCTCTGGGGCCAACGTCCTGACTTTC; CDR3aa: CATPTGDTPSGANVLTF; v_gene: TRBV24-1; abundance: many; d_gene: NA; j_gene: TRBJ2-6
CDR3nt: TGCAGTGCTACAGGGCTGCAGGGGTATTTT; CDR3aa: CSATGLQGYF; v_gene: TRBV20-1; abundance: many; d_gene: NA; j_gene: TRBJ2-3
CDR3nt: TGTGCCAGCAGTTCAGGGGACACCGGGGAGCTGTTTTTT; CDR3aa: CASSSGDTGELFF; v_gene: TRBV6-5; abundance: medium-sized; d_gene: NA; j_gene: TRBJ2-2
CDR3nt: TGCGCCAGCAGCTTACAGGGGGCTAGGAATGAGCAGTTCTTC; CDR3aa: CASSLQGARNEQFF; v_gene: TRBV5-1; abundance: many; d_gene: TRBD1; j_gene: TRBJ2-1
CDR3nt: TGTGCCAGCAGCCCGTGGGGCAGTGGAAGGAGGAACACTGAAGCTTTCTTT; CDR3aa: CASSPWGSGRRNTEAFF; v_gene: TRBV6-2/TRBV6-3; abundance: few; d_gene: NA; j_gene: TRBJ1-1
CDR3nt: TGCGCCAGCAGCCGGGACTACCAAACATCGGGCAATGAGCAGTTCTTC; CDR3aa: CASSRDYQTSGNEQFF; v_gene: TRBV5-1; abundance: few; d_gene: TRBD2; j_gene: TRBJ2-1
CDR3nt: TGCAGCGTTGGTGGTACGGCTAACTATGGCTACACCTTC; CDR3aa: CSVGGTANYGYTF; v_gene: TRBV29-1; abundance: many; d_gene: NA; j_gene: TRBJ1-2
CDR3nt: TGTGCCAGCAGCTTAGAAGGCGGGAGCGGGTATACGCAGTATTTT; CDR3aa: CASSLEGGSGYTQYF; v_gene: TRBV7-9; abundance: NA; d_gene: TRBD2; j_gene: TRBJ2-3
CDR3nt: TGCAGTGCTCAACCGAGGGGGGGGTACGCCACAGATACGCAGTATTTT; CDR3aa: CSAQPRGGYATDTQYF; v_gene: TRBV20-1; abundance: many; d_gene: NA; j_gene: TRBJ2-3
CDR3nt: TGCAGTGCTATAGCTCGCGGAGAGCAGTTCTTC; CDR3aa: CSAIARGEQFF; v_gene: TRBV20-1; abundance: few; d_gene: NA; j_gene: TRBJ2-1
CDR3nt: TGTGCCAGCAGCTTAGTTAGCGGGGTCGGCGATACGCAGTATTTT; CDR3aa: CASSLVSGVGDTQYF; v_gene: TRBV11-2; abundance: many; d_gene: TRBD2; j_gene: TRBJ2-3
CDR3nt: TGTGCCTGGAGTGTAACAGAAGGAAACTACAATGAGCAGTTCTTC; CDR3aa: CAWSVTEGNYNEQFF; v_gene: TRBV30; abundance: NA; d_gene: NA; j_gene: TRBJ2-1
CDR3nt: TGTGCCAGCAGCCTAGGACAGGGGTTGGCTTCACCCCTCCACTTT; CDR3aa: CASSLGQGLASPLHF; v_gene: TRBV3-1; abundance: NA; d_gene: TRBD1; j_gene: TRBJ1-6
CDR3nt: TGTGCCAGCAGCTTAGTAGGGTCTGGGGCCAACGTCCTGACTTTC; CDR3aa: CASSLVGSGANVLTF; v_gene: TRBV7-9; abundance: many; d_gene: NA; j_gene: TRBJ2-6
CDR3nt: TGTGCCAGCAGCTTTCTCGGCAGGGAGATCTACGAGCAGTACTTC; CDR3aa: CASSFLGREIYEQYF; v_gene: TRBV5-4; abundance: NA; d_gene: NA; j_gene: TRBJ2-7
CDR3nt: TGTGCCAGCAGTAGAACAGGGGGGGTGTACGAGCAGTACTTC; CDR3aa: CASSRTGGVYEQYF; v_gene: TRBV7-2; abundance: NA; d_gene: NA; j_gene: TRBJ2-7
CDR3nt: TGTGCCAGCACCCCCGGGACTAGCGGGGCCGGGGGCACCGGGGAGCTGTTTTTT; CDR3aa: CASTPGTSGAGGTGELFF; v_gene: TRBV6-4; abundance: NA; d_gene: TRBD2; j_gene: TRBJ2-2
CDR3nt: TGTGCCAGCAGTGAGTTAGCCCCCGGGACAACTGAAGCTTTCTTT; CDR3aa: CASSELAPGTTEAFF; v_gene: TRBV6-1; abundance: many; d_gene: NA; j_gene: TRBJ1-1
CDR3nt: TGTGCCAGCAGTCCTAGGAGGACGACAGATACGCAGTATTTT; CDR3aa: CASSPRRTTDTQYF; v_gene: TRBV7-8; abundance: NA; d_gene: NA; j_gene: TRBJ2-3
CDR3nt: TGTGCCAGCAGCACCGGACAGGGCGATAATTCACCCCTCCACTTT; CDR3aa: CASSTGQGDNSPLHF; v_gene: TRBV7-8; abundance: few; d_gene: TRBD1; j_gene: TRBJ1-6
CDR3nt: TGTGCCAGCAGAAGGACTGTTCCCAATGAGCAGTTCTTC; CDR3aa: CASRRTVPNEQFF; v_gene: TRBV7-9; abundance: many; d_gene: NA; j_gene: TRBJ2-1
CDR3nt: TGTGCCAGCAGGAAGGAGGTCTTCGGAGGGCTTTACGAGCAGTACTTC; CDR3aa: CASRKEVFGGLYEQYF; v_gene: TRBV7-9; abundance: many; d_gene: NA; j_gene: TRBJ2-7
CDR3nt: TGTGCCAGCTCACCTCGCGGACAGGAGACCTATGGCTACACCTTC; CDR3aa: CASSPRGQETYGYTF; v_gene: TRBV18; abundance: NA; d_gene: TRBD1; j_gene: TRBJ1-2
CDR3nt: TGTGCCAGCAGCGCCGGACAGCGGGACATTCAGTACTTC; CDR3aa: CASSAGQRDIQYF; v_gene: TRBV7-2; abundance: many; d_gene: NA; j_gene: TRBJ2-4
CDR3nt: TGTGCCAGCTCACCTTCGTCTGGGGCCGAGAATGAAAAACTGTTTTTT; CDR3aa: CASSPSSGAENEKLFF; v_gene: TRBV18; abundance: many; d_gene: NA; j_gene: TRBJ1-4
CDR3nt: TGTGCCAGCAGCCAAGACCGCCGTTTGACTAGCGGGGGGTACGAGCAGTACTTC; CDR3aa: CASSQDRRLTSGGYEQYF; v_gene: TRBV3-1; abundance: many; d_gene: TRBD2; j_gene: TRBJ2-7
CDR3nt: TGTGCCAGTACCAAGGGGGAGACCCAGTACTTC; CDR3aa: CASTKGETQYF; v_gene: TRBV19; abundance: medium-sized; d_gene: NA; j_gene: TRBJ2-5
CDR3nt: TGTGCCAGCAGCTTGGGACAGACAAAGACCGGGGAGCTGTTTTTT; CDR3aa: CASSLGQTKTGELFF; v_gene: TRBV11-2; abundance: NA; d_gene: TRBD1; j_gene: TRBJ2-2
CDR3nt: TGTGCCAGCAGCGAGCCTGGCAGGGATGAGCAGTTCTTC; CDR3aa: CASSEPGRDEQFF; v_gene: TRBV7-3; abundance: many; d_gene: NA; j_gene: TRBJ2-1
CDR3nt: TGTGCCAGCAGCTTAGTCAGCGGGGGGGGTTACAATGAGCAGTTCTTC; CDR3aa: CASSLVSGGGYNEQFF; v_gene: TRBV11-2; abundance: many; d_gene: TRBD2; j_gene: TRBJ2-1
CDR3nt: TGTGCCAGCAGTCCCTTGGGGGGGACGGCGGGTGGGGGTGATACGCAGTATTTT; CDR3aa: CASSPLGGTAGGGDTQYF; v_gene: TRBV12-3/TRBV12-4; abundance: many; d_gene: TRBD2; j_gene: TRBJ2-3
CDR3nt: TGCGCCAGCAGCTTGGCGGGAGAGTACACCGGGGAGCTGTTTTTT; CDR3aa: CASSLAGEYTGELFF; v_gene: TRBV5-1; abundance: NA; d_gene: NA; j_gene: TRBJ2-2
CDR3nt: TGTGCCAGCACCCCAGCTGGCACTGCCAAAAACATTCAGTACTTC; CDR3aa: CASTPAGTAKNIQYF; v_gene: TRBV27; abundance: many; d_gene: NA; j_gene: TRBJ2-4
CDR3nt: TGTGCCAGCAGTTACCGGAATTCGGGGGAGACCCAGTACTTC; CDR3aa: CASSYRNSGETQYF; v_gene: TRBV6-2/TRBV6-3; abundance: many; d_gene: NA; j_gene: TRBJ2-5
CDR3nt: TGTGCCAGCAGAAGGACAGGGAGCGAAAAACTGTTTTTT; CDR3aa: CASRRTGSEKLFF; v_gene: TRBV7-6; abundance: many; d_gene: TRBD1; j_gene: TRBJ1-4
CDR3nt: TGTGCCAGCAGCCCAGACGGGTATTCACCCCTCCACTTT; CDR3aa: CASSPDGYSPLHF; v_gene: TRBV7-9; abundance: many; d_gene: NA; j_gene: TRBJ1-6
CDR3nt: TGTGCCAGCAGCTCAACGGTTTACAATGAGCAGTTCTTC; CDR3aa: CASSSTVYNEQFF; v_gene: TRBV4-2; abundance: many; d_gene: NA; j_gene: TRBJ2-1
CDR3nt: TGTGCCAGCAGTGGGGACTGGAGAGCTTTCTTT; CDR3aa: CASSGDWRAFF; v_gene: TRBV25-1; abundance: NA; d_gene: NA; j_gene: TRBJ1-1
CDR3nt: TGCGCCAGCAGCTTGGTCGGGCCCGGGCATGAGCAGTTCTTC; CDR3aa: CASSLVGPGHEQFF; v_gene: TRBV5-1; abundance: few; d_gene: NA; j_gene: TRBJ2-1
CDR3nt: TGCAGTGCTAATGGACAGCTTACGGGGACAGATACGCAGTATTTT; CDR3aa: CSANGQLTGTDTQYF; v_gene: TRBV20-1; abundance: few; d_gene: NA; j_gene: TRBJ2-3
CDR3nt: TGCAGTGCTAGTGCTAGCGGGGGGCCCACAGATACGCAGTATTTT; CDR3aa: CSASASGGPTDTQYF; v_gene: TRBV20-1; abundance: NA; d_gene: TRBD2; j_gene: TRBJ2-3
CDR3nt: TGTGCCAGCAGCGTAATCAGCACAGATACGCAGTATTTT; CDR3aa: CASSVISTDTQYF; v_gene: TRBV9; abundance: NA; d_gene: NA; j_gene: TRBJ2-3
CDR3nt: TGTGCCAGTAGTAAAGGGGAGACACCGAACACCGGGGAGCTGTTTTTT; CDR3aa: CASSKGETPNTGELFF; v_gene: TRBV19; abundance: NA; d_gene: NA; j_gene: TRBJ2-2
CDR3nt: TGCGCCAGCAGCATTAGCGGGAGTGAAGATACGCAGTATTTT; CDR3aa: CASSISGSEDTQYF; v_gene: TRBV5-1; abundance: many; d_gene: TRBD2; j_gene: TRBJ2-3